This passage covers 9 T cell receptor beta chains from one sample sequenced in a study of OX40 agonist ivuxolimab in advanced cancers. Repertoires were generated with immunoSEQ multiplex PCR, while TCRdb's copy carries only in-frame clones and drops some. The sample has 70,000 to 75,000 clones; around 80% are singletons. Source: CD4+ or CD8+ T cells sorted from blood, taken in a trial of the OX40 agonist ivuxolimab. The origin of the receptors is an adult with an advanced solid tumor such as melanoma, head and neck, liver or kidney cancer.

This clone is a singleton in its sample. The rearrangement joins TRBV18 to TRBJ1-2, with D perhaps TRBD1 (5 bases). The germline CDR1 and CDR2 sequences are KGHSH and LQKENI. CDR3 length: 15 amino acids. Trimming stripped 3 bases from V and 8 bases from J, with 19 bases between. The CDR3 loop is CASSPLSEGVSGYTF. The DNA of the CDR3 is TGTGCCAGCTCACCTTTGTCTGAAGGGGTTTCCGGCTACACCTTC.

CDR3 sequence: CASSILNGGASTDTQYF. For the CDR3, the DNA is TGTGCCAGTAGTATATTGAACGGGGGGGCTAGCACAGATACGCAGTATTTT. This sequence joins TRBV19 and TRBJ2-3; the match to TRBD2 covers 8 bases. The CDR3 has 17 residues. V trimming: 2 bases; J trimming: 0 bases; junction bases outside the gene matches: 7. Germline assignment: CDR1 LNHDA and CDR2 SQIVND (reference sequence).

CDR3 sequence reads: CASSYPLGTGGIAKNIQYF. CDR3 DNA: TGTGCCAGCAGTTATCCACTGGGGACAGGGGGTATAGCCAAAAACATTCAGTACTTC. The gene calls are TRBV28 and TRBJ2-4; 11 positions match TRBD1. V was pared by 4 bases and J by 0 bases, with 11 bases of the junction left unmatched. Germline V lookup: CDR1 MDHEN, CDR2 SYDVKM. This CDR3 is 19 amino acids long.

CDR3 protein: CASSFISSGEQYF. The DNA of the CDR3 is TGCGCCAGCAGCTTCATTTCTTCCGGGGAGCAGTACTTC. This chain connects TRBV5-1 to TRBJ2-7; D gene unclear. This CDR3 has 13 amino acids. Germline CDR1 reads SGHRS; CDR2 reads YFSETQ. V gave up 2 bases and J gave up 7 bases, with 13 bases separating them.

The J gene is TRBJ1-1, the V gene TRBV6-1, with TRBD1 as a possible D gene (6 bases). The germline CDR1 and CDR2 sequences are MNHNS and SASEGT. The germline V and J ends were trimmed by 4 bases and 2 bases, with 14 bases remaining between them. The CDR3 is 15 amino acids. CDR3 amino acids: CASSVRQVLNTEAFF. The CDR3 DNA follows: TGTGCCAGCAGTGTTCGACAGGTCTTAAACACTGAAGCTTTCTTT.

Of note for this clone: This same CDR3 is encoded by further DNA sequences in the sample. This rearrangement joins TRBV7-6 to TRBJ2-5, with D uncertain. Germline V CDR1 and CDR2: SGHVS, FNYEAQ. The CDR3 is 13 residues long. The V end was cut by 1 base, the J end by 1 base, with 4 bases between. The CDR3 sequence: CASSLVVQETQYF. CDR3 nucleotide sequence: TGTGCCAGCAGCTTAGTGGTCCAAGAGACCCAGTACTTC.

V gene TRBV28 combines with J gene TRBJ1-3; D is unresolved. Germline-derived CDR1 and CDR2 are MDHEN and SYDVKM. This CDR3 region has 19 residues. V was clipped by 2 bases and J by 0 bases, with 20 bases between them. CDR3 region: CASSLTGPRIYNSGNTIYF. DNA of the CDR3: TGTGCCAGCAGTTTAACCGGGCCGAGAATTTATAACTCTGGAAACACCATATATTTT.

This clone is a singleton in its sample. V usage is TRBV18 and J usage is TRBJ1-2, with 7 bases matching TRBD1. Germline lookup yields CDR1 KGHSH and CDR2 LQKENI. Losses at the gene ends were 6 bases for V and 8 bases for J; bases not matched to a gene: 18. CDR3 size: 16 residues. The CDR3 sequence: CASSQGQLTISEGYTF. DNA of the CDR3: TGTGCCAGCTCCCAGGGACAGTTAACGATATCGGAGGGCTACACCTTC.

The rearrangement links TRBV2 to TRBJ2-3; perhaps TRBD2 as D (5 bases). Trimming left V 1 base short and J 0 bases short, with 5 bases between. From germline, CDR1 is SNHLY and CDR2 FYNNEI. The CDR3 contains 14 residues. DNA of the CDR3: TGTGCCAGCAGTGAAGGGAGGAGCACAGATACGCAGTATTTT. This translates into CASSEGRSTDTQYF.